These T cell receptor beta chains were read from a single sample in a study of Graves' ophthalmopathy and Graves' hyperthyroidism. From the multiplex PCR reads, TCRdb called clonotypes with MiXCR, one entry per CDR3 protein. This table holds under 800,000 distinct CDR3 sequences, 22% found once. The sample taken for sequencing was peripheral blood. The receptors were gathered from a young woman with stable Graves' hyperthyroidism. Some clones in this sample may be carry-over from other donors' samples. Each CDR3 is given with its conserved first and last residue. The order of the fields is V gene, J gene, CDR3 protein.

V gene: TRBV4-1; J gene: TRBJ1-2; CDR3 protein: CASSPEQGAHYGYTF
V gene: TRBV12-3/TRBV12-4; J gene: TRBJ1-5; CDR3 protein: CASTHGGSNQPQHF
V gene: TRBV19; J gene: TRBJ2-2; CDR3 protein: CASRSGRDTGELFF
V gene: TRBV11-2; J gene: TRBJ1-5; CDR3 protein: CASSLISGTHQPQHF
V gene: TRBV20-1; J gene: TRBJ2-7; CDR3 protein: CSARGDSEQYF
V gene: TRBV20-1; J gene: TRBJ2-7; CDR3 protein: CSAPGLRTYEQYF
V gene: TRBV7-7; J gene: TRBJ2-1; CDR3 protein: CASSGGGGQQFF
V gene: TRBV5-1; J gene: TRBJ2-7; CDR3 protein: CASSLDPGGTPYEQYF
V gene: TRBV6-5; J gene: TRBJ2-5; CDR3 protein: CASSYAEETQYF
V gene: TRBV28; J gene: TRBJ1-1; CDR3 protein: CATIQGHTEAFF
V gene: TRBV7-2; J gene: TRBJ1-6; CDR3 protein: CASSWTNSPLHF
V gene: TRBV12-3/TRBV12-4; J gene: TRBJ1-6; CDR3 protein: CASSDRDSCNSPLHF
V gene: TRBV5-1; J gene: TRBJ2-2; CDR3 protein: CASSLEGLVNSGELFF
V gene: TRBV12-3/TRBV12-4; J gene: TRBJ1-1; CDR3 protein: CASIPIGPGDAFF
V gene: TRBV20-1; J gene: TRBJ2-7; CDR3 protein: CSAIAGGLRLSYEQYF
V gene: TRBV7-2; J gene: TRBJ1-6; CDR3 protein: CASSLDGWNSPLHF
V gene: TRBV12-5; J gene: TRBJ2-2; CDR3 protein: CASGFGPGAGELFF
V gene: TRBV12-5; J gene: TRBJ2-5; CDR3 protein: CASRGYQETQYF
V gene: TRBV12-3/TRBV12-4; J gene: TRBJ1-1; CDR3 protein: CASWPARGFF
V gene: TRBV9; J gene: TRBJ1-2; CDR3 protein: CASSVQGLQRTF
V gene: TRBV28; J gene: TRBJ1-1; CDR3 protein: CASSGGPKAFF
V gene: TRBV30; J gene: TRBJ2-2; CDR3 protein: CAWSRGVLRGTGELFF
V gene: TRBV6-1; J gene: TRBJ2-5; CDR3 protein: CASSESGRDQETQYF
V gene: TRBV27; J gene: TRBJ1-2; CDR3 protein: CASSSRTGEWRGYTF
V gene: TRBV7-8; J gene: TRBJ2-5; CDR3 protein: CASSPDYLQETQYF
V gene: TRBV7-2; J gene: TRBJ1-5; CDR3 protein: CASSLSSGRGFGNQPQHF
V gene: TRBV11-3; J gene: TRBJ2-7; CDR3 protein: CASSLEGGGTSVSYEQYF
V gene: TRBV6-1; J gene: TRBJ1-5; CDR3 protein: CASSEDGWTDSNQPQHF
V gene: TRBV11-2; J gene: TRBJ1-1; CDR3 protein: CASSKPGQYPPPAFF
V gene: TRBV7-9; J gene: TRBJ2-7; CDR3 protein: CASSFYRGDEQYF
V gene: TRBV28; J gene: TRBJ2-3; CDR3 protein: CASSLATSGARTDTQYF
V gene: TRBV19; J gene: TRBJ1-5; CDR3 protein: CASSIFWGGNQPQHF
V gene: TRBV7-4; J gene: TRBJ2-5; CDR3 protein: CTSSLADGARVTQYF
V gene: TRBV4-1; J gene: TRBJ1-2; CDR3 protein: CASKGQGDYGYTF
V gene: TRBV6-5; J gene: TRBJ2-5; CDR3 protein: CASRKSGGKETQYF
V gene: TRBV5-1; J gene: TRBJ1-3; CDR3 protein: CASSSRPGSGNTIYF
V gene: TRBV5-1; J gene: TRBJ1-1; CDR3 protein: CASSFQGGRAEAFF
V gene: TRBV12-3/TRBV12-4; J gene: TRBJ2-7; CDR3 protein: CALRGTMSYEQYF
V gene: TRBV3-1; J gene: TRBJ2-7; CDR3 protein: CASSPSRHEQYF
V gene: TRBV27; J gene: TRBJ1-1; CDR3 protein: CASSLSRLTEAFF
V gene: TRBV28; J gene: TRBJ2-5; CDR3 protein: CASSFEILGQGQETQYF
V gene: TRBV14; J gene: TRBJ2-2; CDR3 protein: CASSQGSVGELFF
V gene: TRBV3-1; J gene: TRBJ2-5; CDR3 protein: CASSQVPASETQYF
V gene: TRBV30; J gene: TRBJ1-1; CDR3 protein: CAWSADTEACF
V gene: TRBV6-5; J gene: TRBJ1-1; CDR3 protein: CASSYGNRATEAFF
V gene: TRBV9; J gene: TRBJ1-2; CDR3 protein: CASSVTRATSYGYTF
V gene: TRBV19; J gene: TRBJ2-1; CDR3 protein: CASSIQPPLGNYNEQFF
V gene: TRBV4-2; J gene: TRBJ1-1; CDR3 protein: CASSQRGRGQGHTEAFF
V gene: TRBV11-2; J gene: TRBJ1-2; CDR3 protein: CASSLGQGGSLYEVYTF
V gene: TRBV19; J gene: TRBJ1-5; CDR3 protein: CASSIGVVRGNQPQHF
V gene: TRBV12-3/TRBV12-4; J gene: TRBJ1-1; CDR3 protein: CASSLELMRAEAFF
V gene: TRBV28; J gene: TRBJ1-2; CDR3 protein: CASSPDLGPGYTF
V gene: TRBV25-1; J gene: TRBJ2-5; CDR3 protein: CASSDPGWYQETQYF
V gene: TRBV20-1; J gene: TRBJ2-5; CDR3 protein: CSARTSGASRGTQYF
V gene: TRBV27; J gene: TRBJ2-7; CDR3 protein: CASSSGDGIYEQYF
V gene: TRBV20-1; J gene: TRBJ2-5; CDR3 protein: CSARRAGAGETQYF
V gene: TRBV6-5; J gene: TRBJ1-2; CDR3 protein: CASSYEDRFYTF